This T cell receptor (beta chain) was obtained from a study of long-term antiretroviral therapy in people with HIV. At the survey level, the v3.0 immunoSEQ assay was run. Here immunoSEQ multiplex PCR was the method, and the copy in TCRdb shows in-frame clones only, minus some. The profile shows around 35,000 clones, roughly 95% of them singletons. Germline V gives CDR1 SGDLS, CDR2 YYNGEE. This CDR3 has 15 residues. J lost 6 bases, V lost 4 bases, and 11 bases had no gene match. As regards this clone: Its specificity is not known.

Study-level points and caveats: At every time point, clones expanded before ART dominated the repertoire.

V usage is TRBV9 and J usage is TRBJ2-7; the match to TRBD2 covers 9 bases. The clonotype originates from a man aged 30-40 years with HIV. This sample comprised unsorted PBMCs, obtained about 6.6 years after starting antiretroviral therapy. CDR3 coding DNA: TGTGCCAGCAGCCAAGGGGGCGGGAGGGGCTCCGAGCAGTACTTC. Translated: CASSQGGGRGSEQYF.